The text below deals with one TCR beta chain. Its cognate antigen has yet to be identified. One base away there is no much larger clone; base qualities are not given. This entry belongs to a study of regulatory T cells in long-lasting Graves disease (dated by TCRdb to the early 2020s). About the study as a whole: Newly diagnosed Graves' disease patients had taken antithyroid drugs for less than 3 months. Peripheral blood TCR sequencing and RNA sequencing compared persistent Graves' disease patients with newly diagnosed Graves' disease patients. The study took place in China and was registered as a clinical trial. TCR sequencing covered around 13 persistent and 20 newly diagnosed Graves' disease patients, some 33 samples in total. The research as a whole found: The study examined only peripheral blood because the primary lesion, thyroid tissue, could not be accessed. Compared with newly diagnosed patients, patients with persistent Graves' disease had lower TCR Shannon entropy and fewer highly expanded clones, which suggests clonal expansion. Persistent disease showed preferential use of TRBV28, TRBJ1-2 and TRBJ2-5, whereas newly diagnosed disease favored TRBV20-1 and TRBJ2-1. Only the TCR beta chain was sequenced and analyzed. More public clonotypes were shared among persistent patients (under 3,000) than among newly diagnosed patients (approximately 930). The authors acknowledged the small sample size as a limitation that may reduce accuracy.

The library was obtained by multiplex PCR. These reads were obtained on an Illumina HiSeq 4000. To build TCR beta libraries, CDR3 regions were amplified by Arm-PCR using iRepertoire HTBI primers. Before sequencing, the PCR products underwent gel purification. The authors processed their data as follows. Across samples, roughly 60 TRBV and 13 to 15 TRBJ segments were identified and used for gene usage analysis of CDR3 amino acid clonotypes. COPE and FqMerger were used to merge filtered high-quality paired reads into contigs. BLAST was used to align contigs to IMGT TRBV, TRBD and TRBJ reference genes, and CDR3 was defined according to IMGT. Any clonotype with a frequency above 0.1% was counted as a highly expanded clone. Repertoire diversity was measured by Shannon entropy, and V-J evenness by the Gini coefficient. Clonotypes shared by more than one individual were considered public. Through fastp at Q25 and MiXCR, TCRdb rebuilt clones from the public reads, retaining in-frame beta chains. Every entry covers one CDR3 protein and lists the most common genes and DNA from its rows. The V and J calls were determined by TCRdb, not by the authors. The sample includes 400,000 to 500,000 distinct CDR3 sequences, with about a sixth observed a single time. The biggest ten clones account for around 23% of the sample.

The time point label corresponds to: newly diagnosed GD, antithyroid drugs for less than 3 months. For both TCR sequencing and RNA sequencing, RNA was extracted from PBMCs using TRIzol. The diagnosis of Graves' disease was made according to American Thyroid Association guidelines. Patients for the study were recruited at an endocrinology department in Xi'an, China. Each patient gave approximately 10 milliliters of peripheral blood, collected in an EDTA anticoagulant tube. Ficoll Paque Plus density gradient separation was used to isolate PBMCs, and no further T cell sorting was done. An Agilent 2100 Bioanalyzer and agarose gel were used to check RNA quality, and a NanoDrop 2000 was used to measure RNA concentration. V is pared back by 1 base and J by 4 bases, with 14 bases lying between the germline termini. The CDR3, from cysteine to phenylalanine, totals 16 residues. The sequence is cut down to CDR3 DNA, 48 bases in frame from base 1.

These data were also reused for a study on T cells in Graves' hyperthyroidism and ophthalmopathy. The second study's paper adds: A patient counted as having stable Graves' hyperthyroidism if no progression to ophthalmopathy occurred over 18 months of follow-up. Hyperthyroidism patients were newly diagnosed, with disease duration under 2 months, and aged 18 to 65 years. The study excluded patients with uncontrolled infections, other autoimmune diseases, pregnancy or lactation. Diagnoses were based on clinical symptoms, serum thyroxine and TRAb, thyroid ultrasound and orbital computed tomography. A first-round RT-PCR of the TCR CDR3 used the HTBI primer set with the Qiagen OneStep RT-PCR kit. Most expanded thyroid clonotypes (frequency above 0.001) were also detected in blood, suggesting blood repertoires may reflect thyroid immune responses. In cross-validation, a model built on a 13 V-J signature told ophthalmopathy apart from stable hyperthyroidism with approximately 90% sensitivity and roughly 83% specificity, and in testing the same model reached 80%/75%. In validation, the model predicted progression to ophthalmopathy with roughly 66% sensitivity and roughly 72% specificity, a median of 6.5 months before onset. To identify TCR V-J signatures that set the groups apart, the researchers used a discovery cohort of 100 or so patients, made up of 40 to 45 with Graves' ophthalmopathy and 57 with stable Graves' hyperthyroidism. Prospective prediction of ophthalmopathy was tested in an independent validation cohort of approximately 19 hyperthyroidism patients and 15 to 17 patients who later progressed to ophthalmopathy. The approximately 98 discovery patients were randomly divided into training and test sets at a 7:3 ratio. Thyroid tissue and blood T-cell repertoires from six Graves' hyperthyroidism patients were also compared in the study. After blood sampling, hyperthyroidism patients were treated with methimazole at a starting dose of 30 mg daily, and ophthalmopathy patients were treated with high-dose intravenous methylprednisolone. A second multiplex PCR round built the libraries, followed by size selection and purification. The libraries were sequenced on an Illumina HiSeq2000 using paired-end 100 bp reads. SOAPnuke was used to process the raw data, removing reads that contained adapters or uncalled bases, had a mean Phred below 15, or lacked an exact match to the constant primer or identifier. High-quality paired reads were merged using COPE v1.2.5, and each unique nucleotide sequence was defined as a clonotype. MiTCR v1.1 was used to align the clonotypes against IMGT TRBV, TRBD and TRBJ reference segments. Only V-J combinations with frequency above 0.0001, covering about 99% of repertoires, were analysed. A TCS score was defined as the ratio between F50 (clonal expansion) and ExV (chaos), using BLOSUM62-based TCRdist between CDR3 peptides within each V-J. Welch's t-statistics and random forest reduced around 520 V-J features to about 12, which were used in a naive Bayes classifier (R e1071). Sample size was not statistically predetermined, and blinding of investigators to group allocation was not performed. The paper describes TCR Vbeta CDR3 sequencing of around 140 peripheral blood samples, made up of 43 ophthalmopathy patients, around 78 hyperthyroidism patients and around 17 progressor patients.

This sample comprised peripheral blood mononuclear cells (PBMCs), obtained at new diagnosis, from a patient treated with antithyroid drugs. This clonotype originated in a woman between 18 and 29 years old with Graves disease. Donor details come from another sample of the same person, matched by shared clones. The rearrangement combines TRBV12-3 or TRBV12-4 with TRBJ1-5, with no reliable assignment of the D segment. The DNA is as follows: TGTGCCAGCAGTTTAGTAGGTGGCAGAAGTAATCAGCCCCAGCATTTT. Its coded protein is CASSLVGGRSNQPQHF.